This T cell receptor (beta chain) was recorded in a study of response to subunit inactivated influenza vaccine. TCRdb processed the RT-PCR reads anew with MiXCR; each CDR3 protein has one entry. The sample carries over 400,000 distinct CDR3 sequences, under 15% recorded once. Note on this clonotype: What it binds is unknown.

The CDR3 runs to 13 residues. The V and J ends lost 5 bases and 4 bases respectively, with 9 bases between them. The study, taken as a whole, reports: Few new T cells, the authors suggested, are recruited by each seasonal influenza vaccination.

The TCR sequence derives from a man between 45 and 60 years old who received an inactivated influenza vaccine. Sample: PBMCs from blood, taken roughly 46 days after vaccination. This rearrangement joins TRBV12-3 or TRBV12-4 to TRBJ1-3, with a tentative D call TRBD1 (5 bases). The CDR3 nucleotides read TGTGCCAGCAGTCCAAGACAGGGAAACACCATATATTTT. Translating it yields CASSPRQGNTIYF.